The 11 T cell receptor beta chains given below trace back to one sample, sequenced in a study of T cells in Graves' hyperthyroidism and ophthalmopathy. The CDR3 regions of TCR beta were amplified from RNA transcripts. HTBI primers were used for first-round RT-PCR of the TCR CDR3. TCRdb called the multiplex PCR reads again in MiXCR, with one record for every CDR3 protein. The data contain about 350,000 distinct CDR3 sequences, 15% to 20% of them singletons. What was sequenced was blood. These receptors came from a woman aged 25 to 39 with Graves' hyperthyroidism that later progressed to Graves' ophthalmopathy.

This CDR3 reads CASSRATPRAPNTEAFF. CDR3 nucleotides: TGTGCCAGCAGTAGGGCGACCCCGCGGGCACCGAACACTGAAGCTTTCTTT. V usage is TRBV28 and J usage is TRBJ1-1; D not resolved. Trimming left V 5 bases short and J 1 base short, with 20 bases between. The germline V gene encodes CDR1 MDHEN and CDR2 SYDVKM. CDR3 length: 17 amino acids.

This chain joins TRBV7-8 and TRBJ2-3, with 11 bases identical to TRBD2. Germline CDR1 is SGHVS and CDR2 is FQNEAQ. V trimming: 4 bases; J trimming: 2 bases; junction bases outside the gene matches: 5. This CDR3 comprises 16 residues. The CDR3 region has the DNA TGTGCCAGCAGCTCGCGACTAGCGGGGTTCACAGATACGCAGTATTTT. Its protein product is CASSSRLAGFTDTQYF.

This clonotype was seen ten or more times. V usage is TRBV12-3 or TRBV12-4 and J usage is TRBJ2-7; D tentatively fits TRBD1 or TRBD2 (7 bases each). The V end lost 6 bases, the J end lost 0 bases, and 12 bases lay between the germline ends. The CDR3 is 14 residues long. DNA of the CDR3: TGTGCCAGCAGCGCGGGGGACAGCTCCTACGAGCAGTACTTC. Its protein is CASSAGDSSYEQYF.

In its sample, this clonotype was seen many times. The chain's CDR3 is CASSQVPGVNTGELFF. CDR3 nucleotide sequence: TGTGCCAGCAGCCAAGTTCCAGGAGTTAACACCGGGGAGCTGTTTTTT. The rearrangement uses TRBV3-1 and TRBJ2-2, with D unresolved. This CDR3 region has 16 residues. V lost 1 base and J 2 bases, leaving 11 bases between the germline ends. Germline CDR1 LGHDT, CDR2 YNNKEL (reference sequence).

The chain couples TRBV15 to TRBJ2-2; 8 positions agree with TRBD1. The V gene's germline CDR1 is LNHNV and CDR2 YYDKDF (reference sequence). The CDR3 is 17 residues long. V dropped 2 bases and J dropped 1; count of bases not matched to a gene: 6. This chain's CDR3 is CATSRPAGQENTGELFF. CDR3 in DNA: TGTGCCACCAGCAGACCTGCGGGACAGGAGAACACCGGGGAGCTGTTTTTT.

The sample holds a few counts of this clonotype. This rearrangement joins TRBV29-1 to TRBJ1-2; no definite D call. The length of the CDR3 is 11 residues. Germline CDR1 and CDR2: SQVTM and ANQGSEA. V lost 5 bases to trimming and J lost 8 bases, with 12 bases between them. The CDR3 protein is CSVFRREGYTF. The CDR3 DNA is TGCAGCGTTTTCAGGAGGGAGGGCTACACCTTC.

At least ten counts were recorded for this clonotype. The chain uses TRBV11-2 and TRBJ2-1, with TRBD2 matching 8 bases. Per the germline V gene, CDR1 is SGHAT and CDR2 is FQNNGV. The V and J ends lost 1 base and 8 bases, in that order; junction bases with no gene match: 13. The CDR3 contains 17 residues. CDR3 loop: CASSLVWAGGTPHEQFF. CDR3 sequence (DNA): TGTGCCAGCAGCTTAGTGTGGGCGGGAGGAACCCCCCATGAGCAGTTCTTC.

At least ten counts were recorded for this clonotype. This chain links TRBV28 with TRBJ2-5; D is ambiguous. V was clipped by 7 bases and J by 10 bases, with 28 bases between them. CDR3 size: 16 residues. Germline lookup yields CDR1 MDHEN and CDR2 SYDVKM. CDR3 in amino acids: CASTIGGRSSVKNQYF. CDR3 coding DNA: TGTGCCAGCACTATAGGCGGCCGGAGCTCCGTCAAGAACCAGTACTTC.

This clonotype showed up many times. The chain employs TRBV28 and TRBJ2-7; the match to TRBD1 covers 9 bases. This CDR3 is 17 amino acids long. Germline trimming cut 2 bases from V and 4 bases from J; bases unmatched to any gene: 12. The V gene's germline CDR1 is MDHEN and CDR2 SYDVKM. The CDR3 loop is CASSLSWRGQGVYEQYF. The CDR3 DNA is TGTGCCAGCAGTTTAAGTTGGAGGGGACAGGGCGTATACGAGCAGTACTTC.

This chain uses TRBV24-1 with TRBJ2-6; the match to TRBD1 covers 10 bases. This CDR3 is 17 amino acids long. CDR1 and CDR2 from the germline V gene are KGHDR and SFDVKD. After removal of 7 bases from V and 0 bases from J, the junction contained 5 bases not matched to a gene. CDR3 loop: CATSLGTGDSGANVLTF. The CDR3 DNA reads TGTGCCACCAGCCTTGGGACAGGGGACTCTGGGGCCAACGTCCTGACTTTC.

This clonotype was picked up many times. The chain joins TRBV12-3 or TRBV12-4 to TRBJ2-1; D is uncertain. The CDR3 spans 12 residues. V lost 3 bases, J lost 6 bases, and 6 bases lay in between. The CDR3 region is CASSLFRNEQFF. In nucleotides, the CDR3 is TGTGCCAGCAGTTTGTTTCGCAATGAGCAGTTCTTC.